This passage covers 21 T cell receptor beta chains from one sample sequenced in a study of identical twins. One entry per CDR3 protein results from TCRdb running MiXCR on the 5' RACE reads. Seen here are over 250,000 distinct CDR3 sequences, 9.5% observed once, and the top ten hold roughly 6.4%. These sequences were also reported in another study, on yellow fever vaccine responses in identical twins.

Sequenced input: CD8+ T cells sorted from blood. These receptors were collected from a woman between 18 and 30 years old in good health.

The table lists this clonotype with many counts. This chain connects TRBV6-2 or TRBV6-3 to TRBJ1-1; no reliable D call. Trimming removed 5 bases at V and 2 bases at J, with 9 bases between. Germline V gives CDR1 MNHEY, CDR2 SVGEGT. This CDR3 is built from 13 residues. This CDR3 is CASSLAYNTEAFF. CDR3 in DNA: TGTGCCAGCAGTCTCGCTTATAACACTGAAGCTTTCTTT.

This chain connects TRBV7-3 to TRBJ2-1; maybe TRBD1 (5 bases). Germline lookup yields CDR1 SGHTA and CDR2 FQGTGA. Deletions cut 5 bases from V and 0 bases from J, with 8 bases between. The CDR3 covers 14 residues. The CDR3, as DNA: TGTGCCAGCAGCCCGGACACCTCCTACAATGAGCAGTTCTTC. Translation: CASSPDTSYNEQFF.

V usage is TRBV19 and J usage is TRBJ2-1; either TRBD1 or TRBD2 may supply D (6 bases each). CDR1 and CDR2 from the germline V gene are LNHDA and SQIVND (reference sequence). The CDR3 is 16 amino acids. Trimming took off 4 bases at V and 4 bases at J, with 17 bases between the two ends. CDR3 bases: TGTGCCAGTAGTACCTGGGGGGCTGGGGGGTACAATGAGCAGTTCTTC. It yields the protein CASSTWGAGGYNEQFF.

In regard to this clonotype: With a much larger clone just one base away, this may be a read error. The chain links TRBV29-1 to TRBJ2-7; no clear D. Per germline, CDR1 SQVTM and CDR2 ANQGSEA. V was shortened by 4 bases and J by 5 bases, with 15 bases between the two germline ends. This CDR3 has 13 amino acids. DNA for the CDR3: TGCAGCGTTGTCGCTGGAACGGTACACGAGCAGTACTTC. Translated, it gives CSVVAGTVHEQYF.

The chain is built from TRBV7-6 and TRBJ2-2; 8 nucleotides match TRBD2. This CDR3 has 18 residues. Germline V gives CDR1 SGHVS, CDR2 FNYEAQ. V was clipped by 5 bases and J by 5 bases; unmatched bases: 16. The CDR3 loop reads CASSPILGAGARTGELFF. The CDR3 nucleotides are TGTGCCAGCAGCCCCATCTTGGGAGCGGGAGCGAGGACCGGGGAGCTGTTTTTT.

The sample holds a few counts of this clonotype. The V gene is TRBV7-3, the J gene TRBJ2-6; TRBD2 matches at 10 bases. The CDR3 totals 17 residues. Trimming cost V 1 base and J 2 bases; bases outside gene matches: 2. CDR1 and CDR2 from the germline V gene are SGHTA and FQGTGA. The CDR3 reads CASSLKAGGTGANVLTF. CDR3 DNA sequence: TGTGCCAGCAGCTTAAAAGCGGGGGGGACTGGGGCCAACGTCCTGACTTTC.

This clonotype is labeled medium-sized. This rearrangement joins TRBV6-5 to TRBJ2-5; no definite D call. V lost 2 bases and J lost 0, with 16 bases in between. Per the germline V gene, CDR1 is MNHEY and CDR2 is SVGAGI. The CDR3 loop spans 17 amino acids. CDR3 protein: CASSYRSATGYQETQYF. CDR3 bases: TGTGCCAGCAGTTACAGGTCGGCAACTGGGTACCAAGAGACCCAGTACTTC.

This clonotype appeared many times. This rearrangement joins TRBV10-3 to TRBJ2-5, with TRBD2 identical over 8 bases. The V and J ends lost 3 bases and 2 bases, in that order; junction bases with no gene match: 5. Germline CDR1 reads ENHRY; CDR2 reads SYGVKD. There are 15 residues in the CDR3. The CDR3 sequence is CAISDWTSPQETQYF. CDR3 DNA sequence: TGTGCCATCAGTGATTGGACTAGCCCACAAGAGACCCAGTACTTC.

Many counts were recorded for this clonotype. The V gene is TRBV28, the J gene TRBJ2-7; tentative D call: TRBD1 (5 bases). The CDR3 has 14 residues. The V end lost 10 bases, the J end lost 0 bases, and 16 bases lay between the germline ends. CDR1 and CDR2 from the germline V gene are MDHEN and SYDVKM. CDR3 sequence: CATGAGMGSYEQYF. In DNA form, the CDR3 reads TGTGCCACTGGGGCAGGGATGGGCTCCTACGAGCAGTACTTC.

This clonotype showed up many times. The chain couples TRBV29-1 to TRBJ2-3; D ambiguous. With 4 bases removed from V and 2 bases from J, the gap between germline ends came to 10 bases. CDR3 length equals 13 residues. Germline lookup yields CDR1 SQVTM and CDR2 ANQGSEA. DNA of the CDR3: TGCAGCGTTGTGGGTTTGAACACAGATACGCAGTATTTT. Translated: CSVVGLNTDTQYF.

This clonotype was detected many times. J is TRBJ2-1 and V is TRBV12-3 or TRBV12-4; D remains ambiguous. The V gene lost 5 bases and the J gene lost 6 bases, with 11 bases spanning the gap. This CDR3 spans 13 amino acids. The CDR3 loop is CASSPPQLNEQFF. As DNA, the CDR3 is TGTGCCAGCAGTCCACCCCAGCTCAATGAGCAGTTCTTC.

This clonotype has only a few counts. V gene TRBV28 combines with J gene TRBJ2-7, with 9 bases aligning to TRBD1. In germline, CDR1 is MDHEN, CDR2 SYDVKM. With V trimmed by 9 bases and J by 4 bases, 16 bases remained unmatched. CDR3 length equals 16 residues. This CDR3 reads CASTLSPGQGTYEQYF. The CDR3 region has the DNA TGTGCCAGTACCCTTAGTCCGGGACAGGGAACTTACGAGCAGTACTTC.

J is TRBJ2-7 and V is TRBV11-2; 11 bases map to TRBD2. CDR1 SGHAT and CDR2 FQNNGV come from the germline V gene. V was pared by 0 bases and J by 3 bases, with 4 bases of the junction left unmatched. The CDR3 spans 16 residues. The CDR3 reads CASSLEGGLAVYEQYF. The CDR3 DNA reads TGTGCCAGCAGCTTAGAGGGGGGACTAGCGGTCTACGAGCAGTACTTC.

This clonotype was detected a few times. V is TRBV20-1 and J is TRBJ1-3, with a tentative D call TRBD1 (5 bases). CDR3 length: 15 amino acids. Between the trimmed V and J ends, which lost 4 bases and 0 bases, there was a span of 13 bases. Germline CDR1 and CDR2: DFQATT and SNEGSKA (reference sequence). In nucleotides, the CDR3 is TGCAGTGCTACCCCCCCAGGGTTCTCTGGAAACACCATATATTTT. Its translation is CSATPPGFSGNTIYF.

This clonotype was counted ten times or more. V gene TRBV7-6 combines with J gene TRBJ2-7; no clear D. Per germline, CDR1 SGHVS and CDR2 FNYEAQ. Trimming took 2 bases from V and 6 from J, leaving 14 bases between them. The CDR3 is 14 amino acids. CDR3 nucleotide sequence: TGTGCCAGCAGCTTATCACAGAACCCCCTCGAGCAGTACTTC. It encodes CASSLSQNPLEQYF.

The chain employs TRBV12-3 or TRBV12-4 and TRBJ2-5, with 9 bases fitting TRBD1. V gave up 6 bases and J gave up 2 bases; unmatched junction bases: 10. This CDR3 has 16 residues. The CDR3 nucleotides are TGTGCCAGCAGAACCGGGACAGGGCAGGAGCAAGAGACCCAGTACTTC. Encoded protein: CASRTGTGQEQETQYF.

There are many counts of this clonotype. This chain links TRBV29-1 with TRBJ1-2; D gene unclear. This CDR3 comprises 12 residues. With 7 bases removed from V and 4 bases from J, the gap between germline ends came to 13 bases. Germline CDR1 reads SQVTM; CDR2 reads ANQGSEA. In DNA, the CDR3 is TGCAGCGCCCCGGAAAGTTCCTATGGCTACACCTTC. This codes for CSAPESSYGYTF.

This clonotype showed up just a few times. The chain links TRBV19 to TRBJ1-5; D is possibly TRBD1 (5 bases). CDR1 is LNHDA and CDR2 is SQIVND in the germline V gene (reference sequence). The germline V and J ends were trimmed by 6 bases and 0 bases, with 12 bases remaining between them. The CDR3 spans 15 residues. CDR3 bases: TGTGCCAGTAGACAGGTGAGGGATAGCAATCAGCCCCAGCATTTT. This codes for CASRQVRDSNQPQHF.

This clonotype was counted between two and nine times. The rearrangement links TRBV25-1 to TRBJ2-2; D gene uncertain. The CDR3 contains 16 residues. Trimming removed 2 bases from V and 5 bases from J, with 15 bases in between. Germline CDR1 is MGHDK and CDR2 is SYGVNS. The CDR3 bases are TGTGCCAGCAGTGAAGGAAAGGTAGCCCGAACCGGGGAGCTGTTTTTT. The encoded protein is CASSEGKVARTGELFF. Filled out from reference TRBV25-1 and TRBJ2-2, the complete variable domain reads EADIYQTPRYLVIGTGKKITLECSQTMGHDKMYWYQQDPGMELHLIHYSYGVNSTEKGDLSSESTVSRIRTEHFPLTLESARPSHTSQYLCASSEGKVARTGELFFGEGSRLTVL.

This clonotype was counted between two and nine times. This chain connects TRBV18 to TRBJ2-7; possibly TRBD1 for D (6 bases). The germline gives CDR1 KGHSH, CDR2 LQKENI. CDR3 size: 15 residues. Trimming cost V 2 bases and J 3 bases, with 14 bases left between them. The CDR3 DNA reads as TGTGCCAGCTCACCAGAGCGGACAGATAACTACGAGCAGTACTTC. Residues: CASSPERTDNYEQYF.

V is TRBV29-1 and J is TRBJ1-1; a weak D match, TRBD1 (5 bases). The CDR3 is 14 amino acids. V was cut by 4 bases and J by 3 bases, with 15 bases left in between. Germline CDR1 SQVTM, CDR2 ANQGSEA. CDR3 sequence reads: CSVVPTGGYTEAFF. The CDR3, as DNA: TGCAGCGTTGTCCCAACCGGGGGGTACACTGAAGCTTTCTTT.